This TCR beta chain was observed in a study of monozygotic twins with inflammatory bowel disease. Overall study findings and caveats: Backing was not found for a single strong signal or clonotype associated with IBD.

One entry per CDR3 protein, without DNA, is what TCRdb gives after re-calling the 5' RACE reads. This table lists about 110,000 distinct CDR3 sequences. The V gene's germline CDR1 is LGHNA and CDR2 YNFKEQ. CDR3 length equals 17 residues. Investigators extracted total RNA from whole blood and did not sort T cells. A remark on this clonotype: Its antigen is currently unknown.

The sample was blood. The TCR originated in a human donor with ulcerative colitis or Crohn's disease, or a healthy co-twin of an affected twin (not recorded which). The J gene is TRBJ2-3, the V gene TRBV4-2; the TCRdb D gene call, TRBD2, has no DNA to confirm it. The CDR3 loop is CASSQGISGGAGDTQYF.